The source of this TCR beta chain is a study of a mutant IDH1 vaccine in newly diagnosed glioma. Turning to the study itself: Treated individuals were approximately 60% male and approximately 38% female, averaging about 40 years of age. Patients were pretreated with radiotherapy, temozolomide, or both, mostly both. Notes on the study in general: Top-clonotype changes in peripheral T cells seemed unrelated to pseudoprogression.

As regards this clone: Its antigen is currently unknown.

The CDR3 length is 16 residues. Per the germline V gene, CDR1 is SGDLS and CDR2 is YYNGEE. The junction had 10 bases not matched to a gene; V was cut back by 0 bases and J by 8 bases. Some clones are missing from TCRdb's copy, which holds only in-frame ones; the method was immunoSEQ multiplex PCR. Here the sample spans about 98,000 clones, approximately 90% being singletons. The time point: baseline, week 1 (first vaccination visit). Treatment here: pre-vaccination baseline after standard-of-care therapy. The sample here was PBMCs, taken from a glioma patient treated with radiotherapy, temozolomide or both. The rearrangement joins TRBV9 to TRBJ2-2, with 7 nucleotides matching TRBD2. The receptor's source is a woman between 50 and 59 years old with glioma. This CDR3 is CASSVGIAGGLGELFF. The CDR3 DNA reads as TGTGCCAGCAGCGTAGGTATAGCGGGCGGTCTGGGGGAGCTGTTTTTT.